This T cell receptor (beta chain) was recovered during a study of CD8 T cells in ankylosing spondylitis. Quantitative molecular-barcoded 5'-RACE generated the TCR beta libraries. TCRdb recomputed calls from the 5' RACE reads with MiXCR, one row per CDR3 protein. The table has about 500,000 distinct CDR3 sequences, about 13% seen once. This CDR3 is built from 17 residues. With 4 bases clipped from V and 0 bases from J, the junction kept 7 bases outside the gene matches. Germline values: CDR1 SGHRS, CDR2 YFSETQ. The sample holds a few counts of this clonotype. Its matching antigen is unknown. Overall study findings and caveats: CD8+ disease-linked clones were present at relatively low frequencies in blood. Several of the motif variants were reported before in synovial fluid and blood from reactive arthritis. Ankylosing spondylitis blood appeared to carry a characteristic TCR beta motif of roughly 8 highly homologous variants. According to the report, clones linked to the disease were significantly enriched in matched synovial fluid samples taken from ankylosing spondylitis patients.

The chain has TRBV5-1 and TRBJ1-3; 10 bases are a match to TRBD1. The TCR sequence derives from a male donor with ankylosing spondylitis. The sample taken for sequencing was blood, either unsorted or a sorted T cell fraction (not recorded which). The CDR3 nucleotides are TGCGCCAGCAGCCTCTCCGGGACAGGGGCCTCTGGAAACACCATATATTTT. Its protein is CASSLSGTGASGNTIYF.